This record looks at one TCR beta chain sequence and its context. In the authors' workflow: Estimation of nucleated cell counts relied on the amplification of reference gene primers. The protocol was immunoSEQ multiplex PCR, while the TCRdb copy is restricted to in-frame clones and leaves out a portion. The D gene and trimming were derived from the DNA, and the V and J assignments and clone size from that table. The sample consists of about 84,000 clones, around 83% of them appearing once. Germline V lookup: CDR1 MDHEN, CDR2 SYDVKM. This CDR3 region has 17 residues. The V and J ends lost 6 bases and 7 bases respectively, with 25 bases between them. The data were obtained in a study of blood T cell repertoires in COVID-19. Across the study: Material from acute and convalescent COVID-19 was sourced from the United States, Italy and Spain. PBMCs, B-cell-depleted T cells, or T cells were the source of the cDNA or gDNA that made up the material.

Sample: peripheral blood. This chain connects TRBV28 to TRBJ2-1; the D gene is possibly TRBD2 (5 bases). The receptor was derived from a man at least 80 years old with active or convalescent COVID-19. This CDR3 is CASSQNMRATLGNEQFF. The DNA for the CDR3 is TGTGCCAGCAGCCAAAACATGCGGGCCACCCTCGGGAATGAGCAGTTCTTC.